Listed here are 23 T cell receptor beta chains from one sample, sequenced in a study of control samples from healthy donors and cancer patients. TCRdb keeps only in-frame clones here, not all; method: immunoSEQ multiplex PCR. The repertoire has tens of thousands of clones, more than 85% of them found once; the top ten carry around 1.3%. Sequencing input: blood. The receptors were sampled from a woman in her fifties or sixties in good health.

This clone has just one count. J is TRBJ2-5 and V is TRBV7-3; D possibly corresponds to TRBD2 (5 bases). V was clipped by 5 bases and J by 4 bases, with 11 bases between them. The CDR3 extends over 13 amino acids. CDR1 and CDR2 from the germline V gene are SGHTA and FQGTGA. The CDR3 spells CASSQRAGETQYF. For the CDR3, the DNA is TGTGCCAGCAGCCAGAGGGCCGGAGAGACCCAGTACTTC. Based on the CDR3 plus reference TRBV7-3 and TRBJ2-5, the full variable domain is GAGVSQTPSNKVTEKGKYVELRCDPISGHTALYWYRQSLGQGPEFLIYFQGTGAADDSGLPNDRFFAVRPEGSVSTLKIQRTERGDSAVYLCASSQRAGETQYFGPGTRLLVL.

The chain employs TRBV7-2 and TRBJ2-1, with D uncertain. Between the trimmed V and J ends, which lost 4 bases and 4 bases, there was a span of 8 bases. CDR3 length equals 13 residues. CDR1 SGHTA and CDR2 FQGNSA come from the germline V gene. DNA of the CDR3: TGTGCCAGCAGCTCCTATCCGTACAATGAGCAGTTCTTC. It codes for CASSSYPYNEQFF.

V and J are TRBV5-5 and TRBJ1-1; maybe TRBD1 (5 bases). V dropped 5 bases and J dropped 5 bases, with 16 bases sitting between them. This CDR3 has 14 residues. CDR1 and CDR2 from the germline V gene are SGHKS and YYEKEE (reference sequence). The CDR3 spells CASSVTGGFTEAFF. CDR3 DNA: TGTGCCAGCAGTGTCACCGGGGGGTTTACTGAAGCTTTCTTT.

This chain joins TRBV7-8 and TRBJ2-3, with D maybe TRBD2 (6 bases). CDR1 SGHVS and CDR2 FQNEAQ come from the germline V gene. CDR3 length equals 15 residues. V shed 5 bases and J shed 4 bases, with 16 bases lying between them. The CDR3 reads CASSPRLELADTQYF. DNA for the CDR3: TGTGCCAGCAGCCCCCGACTAGAATTGGCAGATACGCAGTATTTT.

The chain uses TRBV28 and TRBJ2-7; possible D gene TRBD2, 6 bases. Germline V lookup: CDR1 MDHEN, CDR2 SYDVKM. Trimming stripped 7 bases from V and 3 bases from J, with 13 bases between. The CDR3 is 13 residues long. The CDR3 region has the DNA TGTGCCAGCAACGGAGGGTCTGACTACGAGCAGTACTTC. This codes for CASNGGSDYEQYF.

The V and J genes are TRBV4-1 and TRBJ1-5; the match to TRBD1 covers 12 bases. Trimming removed 0 bases from V and 9 bases from J; junction bases left unmatched: 9. CDR3 length equals 17 residues. From germline, CDR1 is MGHRA and CDR2 YSYEKL. The CDR3 here is CASSQDSRDRGHRPQHF. The CDR3, as DNA: TGCGCCAGCAGCCAAGATTCAAGGGACAGGGGGCACCGGCCCCAGCATTTT.

This clone was picked up a small number of times. The CDR3 loop reads CASSQVTGNEQFF. DNA of the CDR3: TGTGCCAGCAGCCAAGTGACAGGGAATGAGCAGTTCTTC. This chain joins TRBV3-1 (or the pseudogene TRBV3-2) and TRBJ2-1, with 7 bases matching TRBD1. This CDR3 region has 13 residues. Germline-derived CDR1 and CDR2 are LGHDT and YNNKEL (reference sequence). The junction had 1 base not matched to a gene; V was cut back by 1 base and J by 7 bases.

The chain uses TRBV2 and TRBJ1-2; D is unresolved. V was clipped by 10 bases and J by 8 bases, with 11 bases between them. CDR1 and CDR2 (germline): SNHLY, FYNNEI. The CDR3 has 10 amino acids. The CDR3 bases are TGTGCCATCCTTGCAGACGGCTACACCTTC. It translates to CAILADGYTF.

The chain employs TRBV6-4 and TRBJ2-5, with D perhaps TRBD2 (5 bases). V lost 7 bases and J 4 bases, leaving 16 bases between the germline ends. This CDR3 spans 14 amino acids. The germline CDR1 and CDR2 sequences are MRHNA and SNTAGT. CDR3 sequence: CASTAGSQPETQYF. Here the CDR3 DNA reads TGTGCCAGCACGGCGGGCAGCCAGCCAGAGACCCAGTACTTC.

V is TRBV6-2 or TRBV6-3 and J is TRBJ2-5, with D maybe TRBD2 (6 bases). Germline CDR1 and CDR2: MNHEY and SVGEGT. The CDR3 totals 13 residues. V lost 5 bases to trimming and J lost 5 bases, with 12 bases between them. The CDR3 DNA reads TGTGCCAGCAGTATCCGGGACTTTGAGACCCAGTACTTC. Translation gives CASSIRDFETQYF.

The chain links TRBV19 to TRBJ1-1, with D tentatively TRBD1 (6 bases). Germline V gives CDR1 LNHDA, CDR2 SQIVND (reference sequence). The CDR3 totals 14 residues. Trimming removed 3 bases at V and 1 base at J, with 9 bases between. The CDR3 DNA is TGTGCCAGTAGTATCCCGGGACAGAACACTGAAGCTTTCTTT. This sequence encodes CASSIPGQNTEAFF. The entire variable domain, with the rest obtained from reference TRBV19 and TRBJ1-1, is as follows: DGGITQSPKYLFRKEGQNVTLSCEQNLNHDAMYWYRQDPGQGLRLIYYSQIVNDFQKGDIAEGYSVSREKKESFPLTVTSAQKNPTAFYLCASSIPGQNTEAFFGQGTRLTVV.

The count of this clone is one. The CDR3 DNA reads as TGCGCCAGCAGCTTGGGCGGCCAGCTGACCGGGGAGCTGTTTTTT. Protein sequence: CASSLGGQLTGELFF. The V and J genes are TRBV5-1 and TRBJ2-2; no clear D. V gave up 0 bases and J gave up 5 bases, with 11 bases separating them. CDR1 is SGHRS and CDR2 is YFSETQ in the germline V gene. The CDR3 covers 15 residues.

CDR3: CASSFAGRDTQYF. The DNA for the CDR3 is TGTGCCAGCAGCTTCGCTGGGAGAGATACGCAGTATTTT. The rearrangement links TRBV7-2 to TRBJ2-3; perhaps TRBD2 as D (5 bases). Germline CDR1 SGHTA, CDR2 FQGNSA. V lost 3 bases and J lost 5, with 9 bases in between. CDR3 length equals 13 residues.

This sequence joins TRBV5-1 and TRBJ2-7, with 7 nucleotides matching TRBD2. The V and J ends lost 5 bases and 0 bases, in that order; junction bases with no gene match: 5. The CDR3 has 14 amino acids. CDR1 and CDR2 from the germline V gene are SGHRS and YFSETQ. The CDR3 loop is CASSVAGLSYEQYF. For the CDR3, the DNA is TGCGCCAGCAGTGTAGCGGGCCTCTCCTACGAGCAGTACTTC. The full variable domain, rest sourced from reference TRBV5-1 and TRBJ2-7, is KAGVTQTPRYLIKTRGQQVTLSCSPISGHRSVSWYQQTPGQGLQFLFEYFSETQRNKGNFPGRFSGRQFSNSRSEMNVSTLELGDSALYLCASSVAGLSYEQYFGPGTRLTVT.

V is TRBV19 and J is TRBJ2-3; 9 bases align to TRBD2. CDR3 length: 16 amino acids. J lost 4 bases, V lost 4 bases, and 9 bases had no gene match. Per germline, CDR1 LNHDA and CDR2 SQIVND (reference sequence). The CDR3: CASSNSSGTYPDTQYF. The CDR3 DNA sequence: TGTGCCAGTAGTAACTCTAGCGGGACGTATCCAGATACGCAGTATTTT.

V gene TRBV9 combines with J gene TRBJ1-1; D remains unclear. Trimming shortened V by 4 bases and J by 1 base, and 14 bases separated the two germline ends. CDR1 and CDR2 (germline): SGDLS, YYNGEE. The length of the CDR3 is 15 residues. CDR3 in amino acids: CASSSMGGWNTEAFF. The CDR3 nucleotides read TGTGCCAGCAGCTCCATGGGCGGTTGGAACACTGAAGCTTTCTTT.

This clone was seen just once. The chain combines TRBV4-2 with TRBJ2-2; 11 bases agree with TRBD2. CDR3 length: 17 residues. In germline, CDR1 is LGHNA, CDR2 YNFKEQ. V shed 0 bases, J shed 6 bases, and the junction held 6 bases outside the gene matches. The CDR3 nucleotides read TGTGCCAGCAGCCAAGATAGCGGGGGGGCCAAGGCCGGGGAGCTGTTTTTT. It is translated as CASSQDSGGAKAGELFF.

This chain uses TRBV10-3 with TRBJ2-1, with D possibly TRBD2 on 6 matching bases. CDR3 length: 14 residues. V was cut by 4 bases and J by 8 bases, with 15 bases left in between. CDR1 and CDR2 (germline): ENHRY, SYGVKD. The chain's CDR3 is CAISAAGSIYEQFF. In DNA form, the CDR3 reads TGTGCCATCAGTGCGGCCGGGAGTATCTATGAGCAGTTCTTC.

V is TRBV28 and J is TRBJ2-1; a possible D gene is TRBD2 (5 bases). Trimming removed 7 bases at V and 0 bases at J, with 13 bases between. The CDR3 consists of 15 residues. Per germline, CDR1 MDHEN and CDR2 SYDVKM. The CDR3 loop is CASTTRRSSYNEQFF. CDR3 nucleotide sequence: TGTGCCAGCACCACGAGGAGGAGCTCCTACAATGAGCAGTTCTTC.

The chain joins TRBV5-1 to TRBJ2-1; 10 bases map to TRBD2. The V gene's germline CDR1 is SGHRS and CDR2 YFSETQ. The trim removed 0 bases at V and 4 bases at J, leaving 7 bases unmatched. The CDR3 totals 17 residues. The CDR3 reads CASSLEVAGGSYNEQFF. CDR3 nucleotide sequence: TGCGCCAGCAGCTTGGAGGTAGCGGGGGGATCTTACAATGAGCAGTTCTTC.

As regards this clone: This likely comes from a read error, as the CDR3 has no conserved phenylalanine or tryptophan at its end. No DNA is shown, since the ends of the CDR3 on it are uncertain; the CDR3 is the one TCRdb lists. The rearrangement uses TRBV25-1 and TRBJ1-1. The germline V gene encodes CDR1 MGHDK and CDR2 SYGVNS. The CDR3 is 12 residues long, counting both termini. The CDR3 region is CASSEYSGAYQL.

This clone occurred a few times. The gene calls are TRBV2 and TRBJ2-1, with 8 nucleotides matching TRBD2. The CDR3 extends over 14 amino acids. Unmatched junction bases numbered 5, after V lost 8 bases and J lost 2 bases. Germline CDR1 is SNHLY and CDR2 is FYNNEI. The chain's CDR3 is CASETGGPYNEQFF. CDR3 sequence (DNA): TGTGCCAGCGAGACGGGAGGGCCCTACAATGAGCAGTTCTTC.

The chain has TRBV5-4 and TRBJ2-1; 7 bases agree with TRBD2. J was trimmed by 0 bases and V by 0 bases; bases with no gene match: 0. This CDR3 contains 15 residues. The germline CDR1 and CDR2 sequences are SGHNT and YYREEE (reference sequence). CDR3 in amino acids: CASSLGGSSYNEQFF. DNA for the CDR3: TGTGCCAGCAGCTTGGGCGGGAGCTCCTACAATGAGCAGTTCTTC.